The T cell receptor beta chain under discussion was sequenced for a study of naive and memory T cell subsets (dated by TCRdb to 2015 to 2018). Regarding the study in general: An open-source, UMI-based TCR alpha and beta sequencing pipeline was applied to sorted naive and memory peripheral blood T cell subsets. RNA was DNase-treated and reverse transcribed with TCR constant-region primers, mostly using SuperScript III. The functional CMV T cell responses agreed completely with IgG serology results. Here is what the overall study found, with its caveats: In both CD4 and CD8 cells, a rise in Gini index and a fall in Shannon and inverse Simpson diversity were observed from naive through CM, EM and EMRA. A power law was followed by TCR abundance, with an exponent that differed between naive and memory subsets but was consistent across the three individuals. Single alpha or beta chain sequences, rather than paired alpha/beta receptors, were used to define clonotypes. The repertoire findings for the naive and memory subsets could not be validated against a ground truth because none was available. Following error correction, more than 90% of naive TCR sequences occurred only once, which made naive abundance distributions much steeper than those of memory subsets. RNA-based TCR counts may be influenced by expression changes linked to T cell activation and differentiation.

Library preparation used UMI-ligation and nested PCR. The beta constant-region primer was an equimolar mix of two oligonucleotides covering both TRBC1 and TRBC2. Four rounds of PCR were used to amplify ligated cDNA, with nested alpha and beta constant-region primers being used together with the SP2 primer. T4 RNA ligase 1 ligated a single-stranded oligonucleotide carrying the SP2 primer and a 12-nucleotide UMI to the cDNA 3' end. Incubation of the ligation reaction lasted about 19-24 hours at 16 degrees C. PCR2 was usually performed as a SYBR Green qPCR and halted at a preset threshold so that over-amplification would not occur. Apart from the first purification, every purification step used Agencourt AMPure XP magnetic beads. Libraries were quantified by Qubit and checked on a TapeStation, with a main peak expected near 650 bp. Pooled libraries were sequenced on an Illumina MiSeq with v2 2x251 paired-end kits, typically giving roughly 0.9-2.3 million reads per sample. Each sample was pooled at around 4.2 nM, and roughly 5-7.5% PhiX was included to help cluster recognition. As for the authors' bioinformatics: Using tag matching that tolerated one base-pair mismatch, Decombinator assigned V and J genes to FASTQ reads that had been processed by Demultiplexor. Collapsinator used UMIs to correct both sequencing errors and frequency errors arising from PCR heterogeneity. TCRs were translated and CDR3s were extracted from the conserved cysteine to the FGXG phenylalanine by CDR3Translator, with non-productive sequences being flagged. Repertoires were subsampled to equal numbers of UMI-defined TCRs before Gini, Shannon entropy and inverse Simpson indices were calculated. Within the linear range, a power law was fitted to clonotype abundance distributions using maximum likelihood. When run on a single naive CD8 sample, MIGEC and the pipeline yielded similar UMI counts, similar unique TCR numbers and similar clonal distributions. The repertoires were searched for 7,322 CMV-associated CDR3 sequences that had been compiled from VDJdb and a published dataset. TCRdb trimmed the raw reads at Q25, called clones with MiXCR and kept productive beta chains. Identical CDR3 protein sequences are pooled into one entry, listed with their most common genes and DNA. TCRdb, not the original authors, processed these V and J calls. Present in this sample are roughly 130,000 distinct CDR3 sequences, roughly 32% of which were seen just once. The top ten constitute approximately 0.9% of the sample.

Turning to this clonotype: No cognate antigen has been identified for it. No qualities accompany the bases; no much larger clone lies one base away.

From the second PCR step on, the TCR alpha and beta chain libraries were amplified in separate reactions. CMV status of each donor was established by measuring IFNgamma production from CD4+ T cells after fresh PBMCs were stimulated overnight with CMV viral lysate. Miltenyi beads were used first to positively select CD4 T cells, and CD8 T cells were then positively selected from the CD4-negative fraction. Cells stained for CD3, CD4, CD8, CD45RA, CD27 and a live/dead dye were sorted on a BD Aria II into four subsets by CD45RA and CD27. Blood came from a few healthy volunteers, each fractionated into CD4 and CD8 T cells and then into four differentiation subsets. Around 110 ml of peripheral blood was taken from each donor, and PBMC were separated by density-gradient centrifugation on Ficoll-Paque PLUS. The sorted cells were lysed in RLT buffer, after which RNA was extracted using a Qiagen RNeasy kit and kept at -80 degrees C.

The sequencing input was central memory CD4+ T cells from blood. The cell subset or site label, read with the paper, signifies: central memory, CD45RA- CD27+. The sequence came from a human donor in good health.

CDR3 sequence: CASSSYRGGNEKLFF. The sequenced DNA is TGTGCCAGCAGCTCCTACAGGGGGGGTAATGAAAAACTGTTTTTT. Rearrangement joined TRBV7-2 to TRBJ1-4; TRBD1 aligns with 8 central bases. Measured from the cysteine to the phenylalanine, the CDR3 is 15 residues long. The entry retains the CDR3 DNA only, 45 bases that are in frame from base 1. V and J are trimmed by 4 bases and 4 bases, and the gene matches miss 5 bases of the junction. Sequences SGHTA (CDR1) and FQGNSA (CDR2) are obtained from the germline V gene.